This T cell receptor beta chain stems from a study of siplizumab effects on memory and regulatory T cells. Study-wide results and caveats: The mean Treg-derived percentage of mappable alloreactive CD4+ clones was roughly 69% with siplizumab compared with approximately 28% in controls. The majority of clones, roughly 75-96% of proliferating CD4+ or CD8+ clones, lacked an assignable naive or memory phenotype. Naive T cells seemed more diverse than memory cells; they also seemed major alloresponse contributors.

As concerns this clone: Antigen unknown.

The assay was immunoSEQ multiplex PCR, and TCRdb's table has in-frame clones only and misses some. The data hold more than 85,000 clones, with approximately 94% observed a single time. The ends lost 9 bases at V and 7 bases at J; junction bases unmatched: 12. This CDR3 spans 13 amino acids. CDR1 and CDR2 from the germline V gene are SGHTS and YDEGEE. The TCR comes from a human donor in good health. Sequenced input: CD4+ T cells sorted from blood. The chain is built from TRBV5-8 and TRBJ2-5; 7 nucleotides line up with TRBD2. The CDR3 region has the DNA TGTGCCAACGAGCGGATGAGGGAGGGGACCCAGTACTTC. Its protein is CANERMREGTQYF.